These T cell receptor beta chains were read from a single sample in a study of shared clonotypes between healthy human individuals. TCRdb's table, derived via immunoSEQ multiplex PCR, lists solely in-frame clones and lacks some. The sample lists about 2.1 million clones; 93% were seen once. Sequenced material: naive CD8+ T cells from PBMCs. Receptors were obtained from a man younger than 30 in good health. Some clones in this sample may be carry-over from other donors' samples. The conserved cysteine and the conserved F or W are not part of the CDR3 here.

TRBV15	TRBJ2-7	ATSRDRLTGPREQY
TRBV11-2	TRBJ1-2	ASSTQQGPNYGYT
TRBV6-7	TRBJ2-7	ASMRAPCDYEQY
TRBV7-9	TRBJ1-3	ASSLGVGPHSGNTIY
TRBV27	TRBJ2-3	ASSSVGLLTDTQY
TRBV9	TRBJ2-5	ASSYDEVGPQETQY
TRBV28	TRBJ2-1	ASSFSRGLHEQF
TRBV7-2	TRBJ2-7	ASSLAGIAGGPYEQY
TRBV15	TRBJ2-1	ATRTGDGDNEQF
TRBV9	TRBJ2-2	ASSVGASGFHGELF
TRBV27	TRBJ2-7	ASSGAGTGYYEQY
TRBV11-2	TRBJ2-1	ASSLGRGATKF
TRBV6-1	TRBJ2-7	ATREAGTYEQY
TRBV19	TRBJ2-7	ASTTISGLAGQSHEQY
TRBV19	TRBJ1-2	ASSISPGENGYT
TRBV7-9	TRBJ2-7	ASSSLAGRSSYEQY
TRBV4-2	TRBJ1-5	ASSQVQRGAQPQH
TRBV5-4	TRBJ1-5	ASSLKGGNQPQH
TRBV14	TRBJ1-1	ASSKGSFKTGGTEAF
TRBV25-1	TRBJ2-3	ASSDLPSDTQY
TRBV5-1	TRBJ2-3	ASSQSGTSRPTDTQY
TRBV7-9	TRBJ1-1	ASSLGYTEAF
TRBV7-9	TRBJ2-4	ASSPPGLAGGWYIQY
TRBV7-2	TRBJ2-7	ASTPRLAGSYEQY
TRBV5-1	TRBJ2-7	ASSLGPTYEQY
TRBV18	TRBJ2-1	ASSPDGQIYGNEQF
TRBV27	TRBJ2-7	ASSLVGLAYEQY
TRBV6-6	TRBJ1-1	ASSQQGAYTEAF
TRBV11-2	TRBJ2-3	ASQNGDTQY
TRBV6-1	TRBJ2-1	ASSERQFYNEQF
TRBV2	TRBJ1-1	ASSEGRGRAEAF
TRBV7-9	TRBJ2-1	ASSWPGDFGEQF
TRBV10-1	TRBJ2-7	ASSEGGLGEQY
TRBV29-1	TRBJ2-1	SARDSGIDEQF
TRBV7-5	TRBJ2-4	ARSRRQGAKNIQY
TRBV27	TRBJ1-1	ASSPKGSLATEAF
TRBV27	TRBJ1-5	ASSFSPSASNQPQH
TRBV11-1	TRBJ2-5	ASSLISPQETQY
TRBV11-2	TRBJ2-3	ASSLGTGLTDTQY
TRBV2	TRBJ1-2	AARAPGTGKPNYGYT
TRBV11-2	TRBJ2-7	ASSLDLGRGIPYEQY
TRBV11-1	TRBJ1-1	ASSLRRGGPEAF
TRBV13	TRBJ1-1	ASSPRDRKVGE
TRBV5-1	TRBJ1-6	ASSLGRGVSPLH
TRBV4-1	TRBJ1-5	ASSQDSVGVSNQPQH
TRBV27	TRBJ2-7	ASSFGLDRFYEQY
TRBV15	TRBJ2-7	ATSRAPGGQGFVEQY
TRBV10-2	TRBJ1-3	ASRRTGGNTIY
TRBV5-6	TRBJ2-7	ASSLGGSNYEQY
TRBV29-1	TRBJ2-7	SVGGGVVREQY
TRBV5-5	TRBJ2-7	ASSLGEGQPSYEQY
TRBV5-1	TRBJ2-3	ASTSIGLAGGVSDTQY
TRBV28	TRBJ1-4	ASSLFGQFNEKLF
TRBV4-1	TRBJ1-1	ASSHGQGYTEAF
TRBV27	TRBJ1-2	ASSLSRGGFYGYT
TRBV7-9	TRBJ2-7	ASSPSGTSGKYEQY